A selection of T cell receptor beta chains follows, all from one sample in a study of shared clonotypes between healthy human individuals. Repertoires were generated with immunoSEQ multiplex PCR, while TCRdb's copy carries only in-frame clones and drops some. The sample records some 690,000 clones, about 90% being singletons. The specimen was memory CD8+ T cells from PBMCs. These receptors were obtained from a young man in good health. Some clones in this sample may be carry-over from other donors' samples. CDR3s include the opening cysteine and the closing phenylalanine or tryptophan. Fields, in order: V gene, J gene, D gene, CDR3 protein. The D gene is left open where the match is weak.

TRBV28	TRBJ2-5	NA	CASSDRMVGETQYF
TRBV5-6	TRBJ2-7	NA	CASSLIGNSYEQYF
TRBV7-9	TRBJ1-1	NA	CASFTTRNTEAFF
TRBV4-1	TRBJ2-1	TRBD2	CASRESGRSSYNEQFF
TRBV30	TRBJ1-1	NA	CAWGARLNTEAFF
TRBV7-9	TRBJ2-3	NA	CASSLSAQGQYF
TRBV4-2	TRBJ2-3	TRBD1	CASSPTGTVILMDTQYF
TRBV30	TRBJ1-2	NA	CAWSVRRSVYLSNYGYTF
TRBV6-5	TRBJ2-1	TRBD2	CASSYSGRALYNEQFF
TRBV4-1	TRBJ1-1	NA	CASSQGQKNTEAFF
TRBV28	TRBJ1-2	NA	CASSSGYYGYTF
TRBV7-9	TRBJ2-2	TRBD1	CASSLETGGARTGELFF
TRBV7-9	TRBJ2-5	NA	CASSSGVKTQYF
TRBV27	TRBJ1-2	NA	CASRAAGTNYGYTF
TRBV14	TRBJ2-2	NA	CASSQLVGELFF
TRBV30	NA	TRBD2	CAWSPGLAYEQYF